This T cell receptor (beta chain) was recovered during a study of cytomegalovirus exposure and HLA in healthy donors. Study conclusions and caveats: The investigators catalogued about 170 TCR beta chains as cytomegalovirus-associated. Per a prior analysis, the majority of TCR beta V segments were productive roughly 87% or roughly 30% of the time. Later analysis identified about 18,000 TCR beta sequences associated with HLA alleles, using a false discovery rate threshold of 0.05.

The donors gave bone marrow, and they were healthy. V was cut by 2 bases and J by 0 bases, with 11 bases left in between. Germline CDR1 is SGHNT and CDR2 is YYREEE (reference sequence). The CDR3 spans 15 residues. In the PCR, 60 Vbeta and 13 Jbeta primers were used. The repertoire was sequenced with immunoSEQ multiplex PCR; TCRdb's copy has only in-frame clones and lacks some. The sample consists of about 150,000 clones, around 85% of them appearing once. Details on this clone: What it binds is not known.

This sequence originates from a male donor in good health and CMV-seronegative. The sample consisted of PBMCs. The chain employs TRBV5-4 and TRBJ1-1; no clear D. CDR3 sequence (DNA): TGTGCCAGCAGCTTCCCGGGAGGGATGAACACTGAAGCTTTCTTT. Protein product: CASSFPGGMNTEAFF.